This T cell receptor (beta chain) was recovered during a study of blood T cell repertoires in COVID-19. The wider study: Both acute and convalescent COVID-19 samples were obtained from the United States, Italy and Spain. The analysed material was cDNA or gDNA that came from T cells, B-cell-depleted T cells, or PBMCs.

Methods used by the authors: Estimates of nucleated cell counts were drawn from the amplification of reference gene primers. Assay used: immunoSEQ multiplex PCR; TCRdb lists only in-frame clones, some missing. From that table come the V and J calls and clone size; the DNA was used to work out D and trimming. The table has some 300,000 clones, around nine tenths seen once. Germline trimming cut 6 bases from V and 0 bases from J; bases unmatched to any gene: 1. CDR3 length: 13 amino acids. Looked up from germline, CDR1 is SQVTM and CDR2 is ANQGSEA. The sample was peripheral blood. The TCR comes from a man aged 65-85 years with acute or convalescent COVID-19. The chain uses TRBV29-1 and TRBJ1-5; 8 nucleotides line up with TRBD1. CDR3 amino acids: CSVGTGSNQPQHF. CDR3 sequence (DNA): TGCAGCGTCGGGACAGGTAGCAATCAGCCCCAGCATTTT.